A selection of T cell receptor beta chains follows, all from one sample in a study of CD8 T cells in ankylosing spondylitis. One entry per CDR3 protein results from TCRdb running MiXCR on the 5' RACE reads. The sample lists around 770,000 distinct CDR3 sequences; 15% to 20% were seen once. Sequenced: blood, either unsorted or a sorted T cell fraction (not recorded which). These receptors were taken from a male donor with ankylosing spondylitis. The CDR3 runs from the conserved cysteine through the conserved F or W. D genes are given only for firm matches. Clone size is stated in some rows and not others, as once, few, many or a class when expanded.

>-|TRBJ1-3|-|13|TRBV12-3/TRBV12-4
CASTPNSGNTIYF
TGTGCCAGCACTCCTAATTCTGGAAACACCATATATTTT
>-|TRBJ2-3|TRBD1|16|TRBV7-2
CASSQDRDPSTDTQYF
TGTGCCAGCAGCCAAGACAGGGACCCTAGCACAGATACGCAGTATTTT
>-|TRBJ1-6|-|13|TRBV7-8
CASSPRGQSALHF
TGTGCCAGCAGCCCGAGAGGACAGTCAGCCCTCCACTTT
>medium-sized|TRBJ1-6|-|17|TRBV9
CASPSRPPEGSGSPLHF
TGTGCCAGCCCTTCGCGTCCACCGGAGGGGTCGGGTTCACCCCTCCACTTT
>-|TRBJ1-2|TRBD1|16|TRBV4-1
CASSQPAGTGRLGYTF
TGCGCCAGCAGCCAACCCGCCGGGACAGGTCGTTTAGGCTACACCTTC
>few|TRBJ2-3|-|16|TRBV5-1
CASSGTTGGRADTQYF
TGCGCCAGCAGCGGAACGACGGGCGGCAGGGCAGATACGCAGTATTTT
>-|TRBJ1-1|-|15|TRBV12-3/TRBV12-4
CASSPKTGLNTEAFF
TGTGCCAGCAGTCCAAAGACAGGTCTGAACACTGAAGCTTTCTTT
>few|TRBJ1-2|-|11|TRBV29-1
CSVVLNYGYTF
TGCAGCGTTGTGCTCAACTATGGCTACACCTTC
>few|TRBJ2-1|-|15|TRBV11-2
CASSGTTSSYNEQFF
TGTGCCAGCAGCGGGACAACGAGCTCCTACAATGAGCAGTTCTTC
>-|TRBJ2-1|TRBD2|18|TRBV6-2/TRBV6-3
CASRLGQLAGRSYNEQFF
TGTGCCAGCAGACTCGGACAGTTAGCGGGGCGCTCCTACAATGAGCAGTTCTTC
>-|TRBJ2-3|-|15|TRBV5-5
CASSFEGRETDTQYF
TGTGCCAGCAGCTTTGAGGGCCGCGAAACAGATACGCAGTATTTT
>many|TRBJ2-7|TRBD1|14|TRBV11-1
CASSPRDRAHEQYF
TGTGCCAGCAGCCCCCGGGACAGGGCCCACGAGCAGTACTTC
>-|TRBJ2-1|TRBD1|13|TRBV4-2
CASRRDSDNEQFF
TGTGCCAGCAGACGGGACAGCGACAATGAGCAGTTCTTC
>-|TRBJ1-2|TRBD1|12|TRBV7-2
CASSFTGAGYTF
TGTGCCAGCAGCTTTACAGGGGCAGGCTACACCTTC
>-|TRBJ1-1|TRBD1|14|TRBV12-3/TRBV12-4
CASSPGQVLTEAFF
TGTGCCAGCAGCCCGGGACAGGTCCTCACTGAAGCTTTCTTT
>-|TRBJ2-1|-|14|TRBV27
CASSVLGANNEQFF
TGTGCCAGCAGTGTGCTAGGGGCGAACAATGAGCAGTTCTTC
>many|TRBJ2-3|-|15|TRBV10-3
CAISEWLGDTDTQYF
TGTGCCATCAGTGAGTGGTTGGGAGACACAGATACGCAGTATTTT
>-|TRBJ1-1|TRBD1|13|TRBV20-1
CSALRGRDTEAFF
TGCAGTGCTCTCAGGGGGCGGGATACTGAAGCTTTCTTT
>few|TRBJ2-5|TRBD1|15|TRBV6-8
CASSYGQGNQETQYF
TGTGCCAGCAGTTACGGACAGGGAAATCAAGAGACCCAGTACTTC
>few|TRBJ1-5|-|13|TRBV20-1
CSASLTAKQPQHF
TGCAGTGCTAGTTTGACAGCTAAACAGCCCCAGCATTTT
>-|TRBJ2-6|TRBD1|20|TRBV5-1
CASSSKDRGELLAGANVLTF
TGCGCCAGCAGCTCTAAGGACAGGGGGGAATTGTTAGCTGGGGCCAACGTCCTGACTTTC
>-|TRBJ2-7|TRBD1|15|TRBV6-1
CASSERTGEGDEQYF
TGTGCCAGCAGTGAAAGGACAGGGGAAGGGGACGAGCAGTACTTC
>-|TRBJ1-1|-|16|TRBV19
CASSLRWGEENTEAFF
TGTGCCAGTAGTCTCCGGTGGGGTGAGGAGAACACTGAAGCTTTCTTT
>few|TRBJ2-7|-|14|TRBV20-1
CSARDSGIRSEQYF
TGCAGTGCTAGAGATTCCGGGATAAGGAGCGAGCAGTACTTC
>-|TRBJ2-5|TRBD2|13|TRBV28
CASSFTSGQTQYF
TGTGCCAGCAGTTTTACTAGCGGACAGACCCAGTACTTC
>few|TRBJ2-1|TRBD2|15|TRBV28
CASSPRSSGRNEQFF
TGTGCCAGCAGTCCCCGTAGTAGCGGGAGAAATGAGCAGTTCTTC
>few|TRBJ2-2|-|14|TRBV10-3
CALGAGTSTGELFF
TGTGCCCTCGGGGCCGGGACGAGCACCGGGGAGCTGTTTTTT
>few|TRBJ2-2|-|13|TRBV2
CASSEAGAGELFF
TGTGCCAGCAGTGAAGCTGGCGCCGGGGAGCTGTTTTTT
>-|TRBJ2-2|-|14|TRBV29-1
CSVEIGANTGELFF
TGCAGCGTTGAAATTGGGGCAAACACCGGGGAGCTGTTTTTT
>many|TRBJ1-1|-|15|TRBV12-3/TRBV12-4
CASSLGPYMNTEAFF
TGTGCCAGCAGTTTAGGGCCGTACATGAACACTGAAGCTTTCTTT
>few|TRBJ2-1|-|12|TRBV2
CASSEWGDEQFF
TGTGCCAGCAGTGAGTGGGGTGATGAGCAGTTCTTC
>-|TRBJ2-7|TRBD2|20|TRBV5-6
CASSPEVGLAGAGTLYEQYF
TGTGCCAGCAGCCCGGAGGTTGGACTAGCGGGAGCCGGGACTCTTTACGAGCAGTACTTC
>few|TRBJ2-1|TRBD1|16|TRBV5-4
CASSFPRQGRYNEQFF
TGTGCCAGCAGCTTTCCTCGACAGGGGCGTTACAATGAGCAGTTCTTC
>-|TRBJ1-3|-|13|TRBV20-1
CSALQDAGNTIYF
TGCAGTGCCCTACAGGACGCCGGAAACACCATATATTTT
>-|TRBJ2-7|-|14|TRBV28
CASRLAGAFYEQYF
TGTGCCAGCAGGTTGGCAGGGGCTTTCTACGAGCAGTACTTC
>-|TRBJ2-1|-|12|TRBV27
CASSLWGGEQFF
TGTGCCAGCAGTTTATGGGGCGGTGAGCAGTTCTTC
>-|TRBJ2-2|TRBD1|15|TRBV5-1
CASSFTGAYTGELFF
TGCGCCAGCAGCTTTACAGGGGCGTACACCGGGGAGCTGTTTTTT
>many|TRBJ2-5|-|14|TRBV6-1
CASSALMGEETQYF
TGTGCCAGCAGTGCGCTCATGGGGGAAGAGACCCAGTACTTC
>few|TRBJ2-7|TRBD1|16|TRBV27
CASSPSSGQGLYEQYF
TGTGCCAGCAGTCCTTCATCAGGACAGGGGCTCTACGAGCAGTACTTC
>-|TRBJ1-1|-|15|TRBV20-1
CSARPWTAMNTEAFF
TGCAGTGCTAGACCCTGGACCGCCATGAACACTGAAGCTTTCTTT
>few|TRBJ2-7|-|16|TRBV6-1
CASSEVGSVMSDEQYF
TGTGCCAGCAGTGAAGTGGGGTCGGTTATGTCCGACGAGCAGTACTTC
>-|TRBJ2-7|-|14|TRBV3-1
CASSQEIHRDEQYF
TGTGCCAGCAGCCAAGAAATTCATAGGGATGAGCAGTACTTC
>few|TRBJ1-1|TRBD1|16|TRBV29-1
CSVDGGAGGARTEAFF
TGCAGCGTTGATGGGGGGGCAGGGGGCGCGAGGACTGAAGCTTTCTTT
>few|TRBJ2-1|-|13|TRBV27
CASSLATGNEQFF
TGTGCCAGCAGTTTGGCTACGGGGAATGAGCAGTTCTTC
>few|TRBJ2-5|-|13|TRBV12-3/TRBV12-4
CASRPTGKGTQYF
TGTGCCAGCAGACCAACAGGGAAAGGGACCCAGTACTTC
>few|TRBJ2-7|-|12|TRBV10-3
CAISAQSYEQYF
TGTGCCATCAGTGCCCAGTCCTACGAGCAGTACTTC
>few|TRBJ2-1|-|14|TRBV5-6
CASSPRKFRNEQFF
TGTGCCAGCAGCCCCCGGAAATTTCGGAATGAGCAGTTCTTC
>-|TRBJ2-7|TRBD1|14|TRBV11-2
CASSWVTGEDEQYF
TGTGCCAGCAGCTGGGTGACAGGGGAAGACGAGCAGTACTTC
>-|TRBJ2-3|-|14|TRBV7-9
CASSTTRSTDTQYF
TGTGCCAGCAGCACAACAAGGAGCACAGATACGCAGTATTTT
>-|TRBJ2-2|-|10|TRBV24-1
CATNPGELFF
TGTGCCACCAACCCCGGGGAGCTGTTTTTT
>few|TRBJ1-5|TRBD1|15|TRBV3-1
CASSQDWTGGTAQHF
TGTGCCAGCAGCCAAGACTGGACAGGGGGCACTGCCCAGCATTTT
>-|TRBJ2-5|-|14|TRBV18
CASSPPAPRGTQYF
TGTGCCAGCTCACCACCGGCGCCACGGGGGACCCAGTACTTC
>-|TRBJ2-7|TRBD2|16|TRBV27
CASSLVAGGNRHEQYF
TGTGCCAGCAGTCTCGTAGCGGGAGGGAATCGGCACGAGCAGTACTTC
>-|TRBJ2-2|TRBD2|17|TRBV4-2
CASSQDWSGLNTGELFF
TGTGCCAGCAGCCAAGATTGGTCGGGACTAAACACCGGGGAGCTGTTTTTT
>few|TRBJ1-1|-|14|TRBV4-1
CASSQEGREPLAFF
TGCGCCAGCAGCCAAGAGGGCAGGGAACCTTTAGCTTTCTTT
>few|TRBJ2-1|TRBD2|14|TRBV5-1
CASRAGTSGIEQFF
TGCGCCAGCAGGGCCGGGACTAGCGGGATTGAGCAGTTCTTC
>few|TRBJ2-1|-|13|TRBV24-1
CATEGQIYNEQFF
TGTGCCACCGAGGGCCAAATATACAATGAGCAGTTCTTC
>-|TRBJ2-5|TRBD2|15|TRBV3-1
CASSPPREVPETQYF
TGTGCCAGCAGCCCCCCCCGGGAGGTACCTGAGACCCAGTACTTC
>once|TRBJ1-5|-|14|TRBV18
CASSFSRQDKPQHF
TGTGCCAGCTCATTTTCGCGACAGGATAAACCCCAGCATTTT